The 9 T cell receptor beta chains reported below all come from one sample, sequenced in a study of cytomegalovirus exposure and HLA in healthy donors. Vbeta (60) and Jbeta (13) primers were used in the PCR. This table comes from immunoSEQ multiplex PCR, and its TCRdb copy is limited to in-frame clones, with some not included. The data contain some 150,000 clones, 78% of them singletons. The sequenced sample consisted of PBMCs. The origin of the receptors is a male donor in good health and CMV-seronegative.

The J gene is TRBJ2-2, the V gene TRBV4-2, with 7 bases identical to TRBD1. CDR3 size: 20 residues. Trimming removed 2 bases from V and 2 bases from J; junction bases left unmatched: 17. Germline V gene lookup returns CDR1 LGHNA and CDR2 YNFKEQ. CDR3 nucleotide sequence: TGTGCCAGCAGCCAACTTGTCCCTACGGGACAGATTCTTAACACCGGGGAGCTGTTTTTT. Translated: CASSQLVPTGQILNTGELFF.

This chain uses TRBV5-1 with TRBJ2-7; 8 nucleotides agree with TRBD1. In germline, CDR1 is SGHRS, CDR2 YFSETQ. After removal of 0 bases from V and 7 bases from J, the junction contained 12 bases not matched to a gene. CDR3 length: 16 residues. The CDR3 here is CASSLGSTGVAEEQYF. CDR3 DNA: TGCGCCAGCAGCTTGGGGTCGACAGGGGTGGCAGAAGAGCAGTACTTC.

A single count supports this clone. The chain couples TRBV5-4 to TRBJ1-1; possible D gene TRBD1, 6 bases. The CDR3 contains 15 residues. Germline loops: CDR1 SGHNT, CDR2 YYREEE (reference sequence). V was shortened by 4 bases and J by 0 bases, with 13 bases between the two germline ends. The CDR3 sequence: CASSIGGVVNTEAFF. CDR3 coding DNA: TGTGCCAGCAGCATAGGGGGAGTCGTGAACACTGAAGCTTTCTTT.

V usage is TRBV7-6 and J usage is TRBJ1-2, with 10 bases that match TRBD1. The trim removed 5 bases at V and 2 bases at J, leaving 8 bases unmatched. Germline V gene sequence: CDR1 SGHVS, CDR2 FNYEAQ. CDR3 length: 16 amino acids. As DNA, the CDR3 is TGTGCCAGCAGCCGGGACAGGGGAGGACGGAACTATGGCTACACCTTC. It is translated as CASSRDRGGRNYGYTF.

The chain combines TRBV6-6 with TRBJ1-3; the match to TRBD1 covers 8 bases. The V gene's germline CDR1 is MNHNY and CDR2 SVGAGI (reference sequence). CDR3 size: 15 residues. The ends lost 0 bases at V and 4 bases at J; junction bases unmatched: 2. CDR3 nucleotide sequence: TGTGCCAGCAGTTACTCCGGGACAGGAGGAAACACCATATATTTT. This codes for CASSYSGTGGNTIYF.

The V gene is TRBV29-1, the J gene TRBJ2-5, with 8 bases identical to TRBD1. The V and J ends lost 6 bases and 5 bases, in that order; junction bases with no gene match: 20. CDR1 and CDR2 (germline): SQVTM, ANQGSEA. This CDR3 comprises 17 residues. CDR3 nucleotides: TGCAGCGTGATGGGTCAGGGGGCCCAATCGTCGTCGGAGACCCAGTACTTC. Amino acid sequence: CSVMGQGAQSSSETQYF.

The chain joins TRBV7-9 to TRBJ1-2; 9 nucleotides match TRBD1. CDR1 and CDR2 (germline): SEHNR, FQNEAQ (reference sequence). With V trimmed by 3 bases and J by 2 bases, 1 base remained unmatched. The CDR3 consists of 14 residues. CDR3 in DNA: TGTGCCAGCAGCTTTGGACAGGGGAACTATGGCTACACCTTC. Translation: CASSFGQGNYGYTF.

The rearrangement links TRBV6-5 to TRBJ1-1; no reliable D call. CDR3 size: 15 residues. Between the trimmed V and J ends, which lost 3 bases and 0 bases, there was a span of 11 bases. The germline V gene encodes CDR1 MNHEY and CDR2 SVGAGI. The CDR3 DNA is TGTGCCAGCAGTTATGCCGGGGTCCTGAACACTGAAGCTTTCTTT. Translated, it gives CASSYAGVLNTEAFF.

The chain couples TRBV6-6 to TRBJ2-7; 7 bases align to TRBD2. The CDR3 consists of 13 residues. Germline V gives CDR1 MNHNY, CDR2 SVGAGI (reference sequence). The J segment lost 2 bases and the V segment lost 10 bases, leaving 8 bases of the junction unmatched. The CDR3 DNA is TGTGCCACCTATGGACTAGGGGCCTACGAGCAGTACTTC. Protein product: CATYGLGAYEQYF.